This T cell receptor beta chain was recorded in a study of shared clonotypes between healthy human individuals. The data were produced by immunoSEQ multiplex PCR, yet TCRdb's version contains in-frame clones alone and is incomplete. The sample lists 300,000 or so clones, around 67% occurring once. The sequence was collected from a man between 25 and 39 years old in good health. Sequenced sample: memory CD4+ T cells sorted from blood. Subset denoted: CD45RA-negative fraction.

CDR3 residues: CASSLSLGEQYF. Here the CDR3 DNA reads TGTGCCAGCAGCCTCTCCCTGGGCGAGCAGTACTTC. V usage is TRBV11-1 and J usage is TRBJ2-7; D remains unclear. The germline V and J ends were trimmed by 5 bases and 6 bases, with 11 bases remaining between them. This CDR3 has 12 amino acids. CDR1 SGHAT and CDR2 FQDESV come from the germline V gene (reference sequence). Based on the CDR3 plus reference TRBV11-1 and TRBJ2-7, the full variable domain is EAEVAQSPRYKITEKSQAVAFWCDPISGHATLYWYRQILGQGPELLVQFQDESVVDDSQLPKDRFSAERLKGVDSTLKIQPAELGDSAMYLCASSLSLGEQYFGPGTRLTVT.